This section outlines one T cell receptor beta chain sequence together with its context. Its antigen remains unknown. The sample is drawn from a study of CD8 T cells in Susac syndrome. The wider study: Patients with Susac syndrome who were sequenced included more than five with active disease and about 8 in remission. The study, taken as a whole, reports: Susac CD8+ clonal expansion peaked in TEMRA cells and active patients.

Reverse transcription used about 0.5 to 1 ug RNA and random hexamers. Amplification of the TCR beta CDR3 was carried out by immunoSEQ multiplex PCR, which spanned a total of 54 Vbeta and 13 Jbeta segments. Each CDR3 protein gets one entry after TCRdb re-called the immunoSEQ multiplex PCR reads with MiXCR. The table has under 95,000 distinct CDR3 sequences, 85% to 95% seen once; the top ten hold 0.45% to 0.5%. CD8+ and CD4+ T cells were negatively isolated; TEMRA cells were FACS-enriched. This TCR was sampled from a human donor with Susac syndrome. The sample consisted of CD8+ T cells from PBMCs.

Written as DNA, the CDR3 is TGTGCCAGCAGCCGGACTAGAAACAATGAGCAGTTCTTC. It is translated as CASSRTRNNEQFF. The chain combines TRBV6-5 with TRBJ2-1; 7 nucleotides match TRBD2. The V gene's germline CDR1 is MNHEY and CDR2 SVGAGI. The V gene end was trimmed by 6 bases and the J gene end by 5 bases; junction bases not matched to a gene: 4. There are 13 residues in the CDR3.